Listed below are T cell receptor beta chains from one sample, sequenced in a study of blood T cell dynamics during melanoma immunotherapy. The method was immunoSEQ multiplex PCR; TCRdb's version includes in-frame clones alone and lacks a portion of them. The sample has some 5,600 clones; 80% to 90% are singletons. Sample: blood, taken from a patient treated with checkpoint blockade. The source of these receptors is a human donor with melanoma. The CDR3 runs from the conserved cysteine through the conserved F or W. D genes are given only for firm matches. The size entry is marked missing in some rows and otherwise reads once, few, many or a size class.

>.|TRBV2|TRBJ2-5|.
CASTPGKIQTQYF
TGTGCCAGCACTCCGGGAAAAATCCAGACCCAGTACTTC
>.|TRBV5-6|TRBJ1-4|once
CASSLGGSTNEKLFF
TGTGCCAGCAGCTTGGGAGGGTCAACTAATGAAAAACTGTTTTTT
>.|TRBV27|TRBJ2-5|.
CASSHRTRETQYF
TGTGCCAGCAGTCACAGGACCCGGGAGACCCAGTACTTC
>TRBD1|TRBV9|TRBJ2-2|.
CASMATGSTGELFF
TGTGCCAGCATGGCGACAGGGAGCACCGGGGAGCTGTTTTTT
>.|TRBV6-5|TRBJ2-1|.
CASSPGPYNEQFF
TGTGCCAGCAGTCCCGGGCCCTACAATGAGCAGTTCTTC
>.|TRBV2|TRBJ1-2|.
CASSTGTDYGYTF
TGTGCCAGTTCAACCGGGACCGACTATGGCTACACCTTC
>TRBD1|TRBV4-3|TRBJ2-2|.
CASSQPPGTENTGELFF
TGCGCCAGCAGCCAACCCCCCGGGACAGAGAACACCGGGGAGCTGTTTTTT
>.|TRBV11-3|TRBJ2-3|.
CASSGGQGAQYF
TGTGCCAGCAGCGGCGGGCAGGGAGCGCAGTATTTT
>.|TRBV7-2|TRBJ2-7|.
CASTPERASQVQYF
TGTGCCAGCACCCCTGAGAGAGCGTCCCAGGTGCAGTACTTC
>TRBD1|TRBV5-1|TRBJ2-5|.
CASSRSVDRMETQYF
TGCGCCAGCAGTCGAAGTGTGGACAGGATGGAGACCCAGTACTTC
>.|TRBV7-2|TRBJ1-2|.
CASSFVPIPGADYTF
TGTGCCAGCAGCTTTGTTCCGATTCCCGGGGCGGACTACACCTTC
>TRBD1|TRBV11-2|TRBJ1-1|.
CASSRQGWTEAFF
TGTGCCAGCAGCCGACAGGGATGGACTGAAGCTTTCTTT
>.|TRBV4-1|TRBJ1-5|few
CASSQDFAGIAQHF
TGCGCCAGCAGCCAAGATTTTGCGGGGATAGCCCAGCATTTT
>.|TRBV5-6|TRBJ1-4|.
CASSYSTGTFNEKLFF
TGTGCCAGCAGTTATTCAACAGGGACATTTAATGAAAAACTGTTTTTT
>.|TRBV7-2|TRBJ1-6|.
CASSLAGSNSPLHF
TGTGCCAGCAGCTTAGCTGGGAGTAATTCACCCCTCCACTTT
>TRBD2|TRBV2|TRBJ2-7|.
CASSEVIGLAGRAYEQYF
TGTGCCAGCAGTGAAGTCATAGGACTAGCGGGGAGGGCCTACGAGCAGTACTTC
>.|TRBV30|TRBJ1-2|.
CAWSAGYGYTF
TGTGCCTGGAGTGCGGGATACGGCTACACCTTC
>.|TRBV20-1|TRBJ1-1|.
CSAPGNTEAFF
TGCAGTGCCCCCGGGAACACTGAAGCTTTCTTT
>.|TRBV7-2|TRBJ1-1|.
CASSRRDGTEAFF
TGTGCCAGCAGCCGCCGAGATGGCACTGAAGCTTTCTTT
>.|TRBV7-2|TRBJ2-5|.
CASSLFSETQYF
TGTGCCAGCAGCTTATTTAGTGAGACCCAGTACTTC
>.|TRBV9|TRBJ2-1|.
CASSVYREGYNEQFF
TGTGCCAGCAGCGTCTACAGGGAGGGCTACAATGAGCAGTTCTTC
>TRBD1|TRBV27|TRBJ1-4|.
CASRGQLATNEKLFF
TGTGCCAGCAGGGGACAGCTTGCAACTAATGAAAAACTGTTTTTT
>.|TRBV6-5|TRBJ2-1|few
CASSFYNEQFF
TGTGCCAGCAGCTTTTACAATGAGCAGTTCTTC
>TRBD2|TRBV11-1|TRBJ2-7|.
CASSLLAGDSYEQYF
TGTGCCAGCAGCTTGCTAGCGGGGGACTCCTACGAGCAGTACTTC
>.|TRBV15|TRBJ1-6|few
CATSPTVGNSPLHF
TGTGCCACCAGCCCCACCGTAGGGAATTCACCCCTCCACTTT
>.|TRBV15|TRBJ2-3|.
CATSNIRGTEYTDTQYF
TGTGCCACCAGCAACATACGAGGGACTGAATACACAGATACGCAGTATTTT
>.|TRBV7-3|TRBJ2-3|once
CASSPGGTTDTQYF
TGTGCCAGCAGCCCAGGGGGGACTACAGATACGCAGTATTTT
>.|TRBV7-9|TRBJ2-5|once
CASSLGPAAQETQYF
TGTGCCAGCAGCTTAGGGCCAGCAGCCCAAGAGACCCAGTACTTC
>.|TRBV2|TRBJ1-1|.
CASSEKIGREAFF
TGTGCCAGCAGTGAGAAGATTGGGCGTGAAGCTTTCTTT
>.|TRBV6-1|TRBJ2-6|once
CASSERTSGANVLTF
TGTGCCAGCAGTGAGAGGACCTCTGGGGCCAACGTCCTGACTTTC
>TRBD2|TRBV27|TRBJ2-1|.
CASSLYLAGGYEQFF
TGTGCCAGCAGTTTATATCTAGCGGGGGGATATGAGCAGTTCTTC
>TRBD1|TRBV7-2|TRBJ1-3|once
CASSYSRGQGNTIYF
TGTGCCAGCAGCTACAGCAGGGGGCAGGGAAACACCATATATTTT
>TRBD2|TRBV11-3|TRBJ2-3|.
CASSLGSGGPDTQYF
TGTGCCAGCAGCTTAGGAAGCGGGGGCCCAGATACGCAGTATTTT
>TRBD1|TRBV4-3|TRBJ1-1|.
CASSRDRDHTEAFF
TGCGCCAGCAGCCGAGACAGGGACCACACTGAAGCTTTCTTT
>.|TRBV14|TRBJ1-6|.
CASSPRQFNSPLHF
TGTGCCAGCAGCCCTCGACAGTTTAATTCACCCCTCCACTTT
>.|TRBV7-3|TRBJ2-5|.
CASSLTGGQETQYF
TGTGCCAGCAGCTTAACCGGAGGTCAAGAGACCCAGTACTTC
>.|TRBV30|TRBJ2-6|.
CACSGANVLTF
TGTGCCTGCTCTGGGGCCAACGTCCTGACTTTC
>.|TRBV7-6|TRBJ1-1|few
CASSLVSGSTEAFF
TGTGCCAGCAGCTTAGTGTCGGGTTCCACTGAAGCTTTCTTT
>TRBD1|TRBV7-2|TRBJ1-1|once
CASSRDRVTEAFF
TGTGCCAGCAGCCGCGACAGGGTCACTGAAGCTTTCTTT
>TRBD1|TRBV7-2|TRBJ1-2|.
CASRVTGEYGYTF
TGTGCCAGCAGAGTCACAGGGGAATATGGCTACACCTTC
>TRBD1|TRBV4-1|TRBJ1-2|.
CASSQGNRQGVNGYTF
TGCGCCAGCAGCCAAGGAAATCGGCAGGGGGTTAATGGCTACACCTTC
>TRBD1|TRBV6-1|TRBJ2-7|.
CASSEFWTGIYEQYF
TGTGCCAGCAGTGAATTCTGGACAGGGATCTACGAGCAGTACTTC
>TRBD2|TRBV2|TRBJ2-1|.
CASRGERGALSSYNEQFF
TGTGCCAGCCGGGGCGAGCGGGGGGCCCTGAGCTCCTACAATGAGCAGTTCTTC
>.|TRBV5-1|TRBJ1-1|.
CASSLGQANTEAFF
TGCGCCAGCAGCTTGGGACAGGCGAACACTGAAGCTTTCTTT
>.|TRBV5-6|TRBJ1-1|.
CASSWGAGTTEAFF
TGTGCCAGCAGCTGGGGGGCAGGGACCACTGAAGCTTTCTTT
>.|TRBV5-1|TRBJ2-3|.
CASSLQAGTDTQYF
TGCGCCAGCAGCTTGCAGGCAGGCACAGATACGCAGTATTTT
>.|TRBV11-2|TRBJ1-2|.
CASSLVNGDGYTF
TGTGCCAGCAGCTTAGTTAACGGGGATGGCTACACCTTC
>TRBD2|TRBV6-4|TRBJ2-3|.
CASSGTSGAADTQYF
TGTGCCAGCAGTGGAACCAGCGGGGCCGCAGATACGCAGTATTTT